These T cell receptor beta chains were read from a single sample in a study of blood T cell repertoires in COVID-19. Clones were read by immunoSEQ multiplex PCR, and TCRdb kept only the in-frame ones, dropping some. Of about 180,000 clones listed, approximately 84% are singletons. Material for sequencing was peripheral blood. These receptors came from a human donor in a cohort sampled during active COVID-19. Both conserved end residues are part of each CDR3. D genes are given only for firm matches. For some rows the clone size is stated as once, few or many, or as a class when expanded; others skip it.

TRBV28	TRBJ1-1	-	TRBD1	CASRTDRENTEAFF	TGTGCCAGCAGAACCGACAGGGAGAACACTGAAGCTTTCTTT
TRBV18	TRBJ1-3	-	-	CASSPYGDSGNTIYF	TGTGCCAGCTCACCTTACGGTGACTCTGGAAACACCATATATTTT
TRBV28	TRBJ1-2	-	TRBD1	CASSRTGESGYTF	TGTGCCAGCAGTCGGACAGGAGAATCCGGGTACACCTTC
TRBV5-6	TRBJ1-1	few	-	CASTLTRWEDTEAFF	TGTGCCAGCACCTTGACCCGATGGGAGGACACTGAAGCTTTCTTT
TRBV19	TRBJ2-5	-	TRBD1	CASSIRDRGRETQYF	TGTGCCAGTAGTATAAGGGACAGGGGGCGAGAGACCCAGTACTTC
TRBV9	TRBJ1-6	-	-	CASSVGVNNSPLHF	TGTGCCAGCAGCGTAGGAGTTAATAATTCACCCCTCCACTTT
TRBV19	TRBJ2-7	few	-	CASSIDFRDSPLLGQYF	TGTGCCAGTAGTATAGATTTTCGGGACTCCCCACTACTCGGGCAGTACTTC
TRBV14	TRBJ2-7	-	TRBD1	CASSQEGGQGASYEQYF	TGTGCCAGCAGCCAAGAAGGGGGACAGGGGGCCTCCTACGAGCAGTACTTC
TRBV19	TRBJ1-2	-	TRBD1	CASSIYRGQYGYTF	TGTGCCAGTAGTATTTACAGGGGGCAATATGGCTACACCTTC
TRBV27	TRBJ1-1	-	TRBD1	CASSDRETEAFF	TGTGCCAGCAGTGACAGGGAAACTGAAGCTTTCTTT
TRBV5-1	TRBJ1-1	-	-	CASSLGLAGTEAFF	TGCGCCAGCAGTTTAGGACTTGCGGGGACTGAAGCTTTCTTT
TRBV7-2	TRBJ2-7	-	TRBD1	CASSLRTGGLNEQYF	TGTGCCAGCAGCTTAAGGACAGGGGGCTTGAACGAGCAGTACTTC
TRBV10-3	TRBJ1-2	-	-	CAISGTPYGYTF	TGTGCCATCAGTGGTACACCCTATGGCTACACCTTC
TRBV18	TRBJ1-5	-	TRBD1	CASSDNRGAGPQHF	TGTGCCAGCTCAGACAACAGGGGGGCTGGGCCCCAGCATTTT
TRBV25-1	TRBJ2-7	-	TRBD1	CASRRTGAVSYEQYF	TGTGCCAGCAGAAGAACAGGGGCCGTCTCCTACGAGCAGTACTTC
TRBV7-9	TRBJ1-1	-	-	CASSLTWGPSTEAFF	TGTGCCAGCAGCTTAACCTGGGGCCCAAGCACTGAAGCTTTCTTT
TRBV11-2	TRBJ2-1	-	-	CASSLRRTVNNEQFF	TGTGCCAGCAGCTTACGGCGGACAGTTAACAATGAGCAGTTCTTC
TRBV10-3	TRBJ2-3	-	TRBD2	CAISSGGATPSTDTQYF	TGTGCCATCAGTAGCGGGGGGGCAACCCCTAGCACAGATACGCAGTATTTT